The text below deals with one T cell receptor (beta chain). What it binds is not known. These data originate in a study of OX40 agonist ivuxolimab in advanced cancers. Whole-study context: A diagnosis of hepatocellular carcinoma, melanoma, renal cell or head and neck cancer was present in dose-escalation patients. Checkpoint inhibitors had been given previously to 35% to 50% of patients. Study-level results: On average, a greater number of expanded clones characterised CD8+ T cells relative to CD4+. A proportion of nonresponders additionally exhibited low normalized T-cell clonal expansion.

Sequencing used immunoSEQ multiplex PCR; TCRdb keeps in-frame clones, though not all of them. Among 90,000 or so clones listed, around nine tenths were seen once. Trimming stripped 7 bases from V and 3 bases from J, with 10 bases between. The CDR3 totals 13 residues. Looked up from germline, CDR1 is MDHEN and CDR2 is SYDVKM. The TCR sequence derives from an adult with an advanced solid tumor such as melanoma, head and neck, liver or kidney cancer. Sequences were derived from CD4+ or CD8+ T cells sorted from blood, sampled in a trial of the OX40 agonist ivuxolimab. The rearrangement links TRBV28 to TRBJ1-3; D unclear. The CDR3 sequence: CASTESLGNTIYF. The CDR3 nucleotides read TGTGCCAGCACCGAGAGCCTTGGAAACACCATATATTTT.